Listed below are T cell receptor beta chains from one sample, sequenced in a study of blood T cell repertoires in COVID-19. Measured with immunoSEQ multiplex PCR; TCRdb has only the in-frame clones, and not every one. The sample includes roughly 200,000 clones, more than 65% of them seen just once. What was sequenced was peripheral blood. Source of these receptors: a woman older than 75 with acute or convalescent COVID-19. The CDR3 runs from the conserved cysteine through the conserved F or W. Fields, in order: V gene, J gene, clone size, D gene, CDR3 length, CDR3 protein, CDR3 DNA. A D gene is named only where the DNA matches it firmly. A row's size may be missing; if present it is once, few, many or a size class.

v_call: TRBV6-5
j_call: TRBJ1-6
clone_size: few
d_call: .
cdr3_length: 12
cdr3_aa: CASSSRDSPLHF
cdr3_nt: TGTGCCAGCAGTTCCCGTGATTCACCCCTCCACTTT

v_call: TRBV7-9
j_call: TRBJ2-7
clone_size: .
d_call: TRBD2
cdr3_length: 13
cdr3_aa: CASSRSGGYEQYF
cdr3_nt: TGTGCCAGCAGCCGCAGCGGGGGATACGAGCAGTACTTC

v_call: TRBV19
j_call: TRBJ1-2
clone_size: .
d_call: .
cdr3_length: 15
cdr3_aa: CASSRWGAMVYGYTF
cdr3_nt: TGTGCCAGTAGTAGATGGGGCGCCATGGTCTATGGCTACACCTTC

v_call: TRBV6-1
j_call: TRBJ1-4
clone_size: .
d_call: TRBD1
cdr3_length: 15
cdr3_aa: CASSDGAGGREKLFF
cdr3_nt: TGTGCCAGCAGTGATGGGGCAGGGGGGAGAGAAAAACTGTTTTTT

v_call: TRBV20-1
j_call: TRBJ1-5
clone_size: .
d_call: TRBD1
cdr3_length: 14
cdr3_aa: CSASLDRGGQPQHF
cdr3_nt: TGCAGTGCTAGTTTGGACAGGGGAGGTCAGCCCCAGCATTTT

v_call: TRBV7-2
j_call: TRBJ2-1
clone_size: .
d_call: .
cdr3_length: 15
cdr3_aa: CASSLAEGSYNEQFF
cdr3_nt: TGTGCCAGCAGCTTAGCAGAGGGATCCTACAATGAGCAGTTCTTC

v_call: TRBV4-1
j_call: TRBJ2-3
clone_size: .
d_call: TRBD2
cdr3_length: 20
cdr3_aa: CASSQDLGLAEISSTDTQYF
cdr3_nt: TGCGCCAGCAGCCAAGATCTGGGACTAGCGGAGATATCTAGCACAGATACGCAGTATTTT

v_call: TRBV19
j_call: TRBJ1-5
clone_size: once
d_call: TRBD1
cdr3_length: 17
cdr3_aa: CASSILFGQGAGQPQHF
cdr3_nt: TGTGCCAGTAGTATTTTGTTCGGACAGGGGGCAGGGCAGCCCCAGCATTTT

v_call: TRBV2
j_call: TRBJ2-5
clone_size: .
d_call: TRBD1
cdr3_length: 16
cdr3_aa: CASFGGIRTGRATQYF
cdr3_nt: TGTGCCAGCTTCGGCGGGATTCGGACAGGGAGAGCGACCCAGTACTTC

v_call: TRBV3-1/TRBV3-2
j_call: TRBJ2-1
clone_size: few
d_call: TRBD2
cdr3_length: 20
cdr3_aa: CASSQGPLVEGLAGFDEQFF
cdr3_nt: TGTGCCAGCAGCCAAGGCCCCCTCGTTGAGGGGTTAGCGGGATTTGATGAGCAGTTCTTC

v_call: TRBV7-8
j_call: TRBJ1-2
clone_size: .
d_call: .
cdr3_length: 13
cdr3_aa: CASSLVGLTGDTF
cdr3_nt: TGTGCCAGCAGCTTAGTGGGCCTCACCGGGGACACCTTC

v_call: TRBV5-1
j_call: TRBJ2-5
clone_size: many
d_call: TRBD2
cdr3_length: 15
cdr3_aa: CASSATSGYSETQYF
cdr3_nt: TGCGCCAGCAGCGCGACTAGCGGGTATTCAGAGACCCAGTACTTC

v_call: TRBV30
j_call: TRBJ2-6
clone_size: .
d_call: .
cdr3_length: 15
cdr3_aa: CASKIGGSGANVLTF
cdr3_nt: TGTGCCTCCAAAATAGGGGGCTCTGGGGCCAACGTCCTGACTTTC

v_call: TRBV9
j_call: TRBJ2-2
clone_size: once
d_call: TRBD2
cdr3_length: 20
cdr3_aa: CASSVGFRTSGRAANGELFF
cdr3_nt: TGTGCCAGCAGCGTAGGGTTTAGGACTAGCGGGAGGGCCGCCAACGGGGAGCTGTTTTTT

v_call: TRBV18
j_call: TRBJ1-2
clone_size: .
d_call: .
cdr3_length: 15
cdr3_aa: CASSPAGYQDYGYTF
cdr3_nt: TGTGCCAGCTCACCTGCAGGGTACCAAGACTATGGCTACACCTTC

v_call: TRBV4-1
j_call: TRBJ1-4
clone_size: few
d_call: TRBD1
cdr3_length: 16
cdr3_aa: CASSQTGSPTNEKLFF
cdr3_nt: TGCGCCAGCAGCCAGACAGGGTCGCCAACTAATGAAAAACTGTTTTTT

v_call: TRBV2
j_call: TRBJ2-7
clone_size: .
d_call: .
cdr3_length: 13
cdr3_aa: CASTLQGIMEQYF
cdr3_nt: TGTGCCAGCACCCTCCAGGGGATCATGGAGCAGTACTTC

v_call: TRBV28
j_call: TRBJ1-5
clone_size: once
d_call: TRBD1
cdr3_length: 16
cdr3_aa: CASSFPGGDGNQPQHF
cdr3_nt: TGTGCCAGCAGTTTCCCAGGGGGTGATGGCAATCAGCCCCAGCATTTT

v_call: TRBV5-5
j_call: TRBJ1-2
clone_size: .
d_call: TRBD1
cdr3_length: 16
cdr3_aa: CASTEGGQGHNYGYTF
cdr3_nt: TGTGCCAGCACCGAAGGGGGACAGGGCCATAACTATGGCTACACCTTC

v_call: TRBV3-1/TRBV3-2
j_call: TRBJ2-3
clone_size: .
d_call: .
cdr3_length: 13
cdr3_aa: CASSHQGSDTQYF
cdr3_nt: TGTGCCAGCAGCCATCAGGGTTCAGATACGCAGTATTTT

v_call: TRBV29-1
j_call: TRBJ1-2
clone_size: few
d_call: .
cdr3_length: 10
cdr3_aa: CSVTEGGYTF
cdr3_nt: TGCAGCGTCACGGAGGGAGGCTACACCTTC

v_call: TRBV13
j_call: TRBJ2-1
clone_size: .
d_call: TRBD2
cdr3_length: 15
cdr3_aa: CASSFSGGSYNEQFF
cdr3_nt: TGTGCCAGCAGCTTCAGCGGGGGCTCCTACAATGAGCAGTTCTTC

v_call: TRBV27
j_call: TRBJ1-2
clone_size: .
d_call: .
cdr3_length: 15
cdr3_aa: CASGRQLHVEGGYTF
cdr3_nt: TGTGCCAGCGGTCGACAACTGCACGTGGAGGGTGGCTACACCTTC

v_call: TRBV5-1
j_call: TRBJ1-6
clone_size: .
d_call: TRBD1
cdr3_length: 16
cdr3_aa: CASSLAGTADNSPLHF
cdr3_nt: TGCGCCAGCAGCTTGGCCGGGACAGCCGATAATTCACCCCTCCACTTT

v_call: TRBV2
j_call: TRBJ2-5
clone_size: .
d_call: TRBD1
cdr3_length: 14
cdr3_aa: CASSPDRVGETQYF
cdr3_nt: TGTGCCAGCAGTCCGGACAGGGTAGGAGAGACCCAGTACTTC

v_call: TRBV5-1
j_call: TRBJ2-1
clone_size: .
d_call: .
cdr3_length: 13
cdr3_aa: CASSVQGGNEQFF
cdr3_nt: TGCGCCAGCAGCGTACAGGGGGGGAATGAGCAGTTCTTC

v_call: TRBV7-7
j_call: TRBJ2-1
clone_size: .
d_call: .
cdr3_length: 16
cdr3_aa: CASSLGPKGGYNEQFF
cdr3_nt: TGTGCCAGCAGCTTAGGTCCCAAGGGAGGATACAATGAGCAGTTCTTC

v_call: TRBV6-5
j_call: TRBJ1-6
clone_size: .
d_call: .
cdr3_length: 14
cdr3_aa: CASSYLGGGSPLHF
cdr3_nt: TGTGCCAGCAGTTATCTGGGAGGGGGTTCACCCCTCCACTTT

v_call: TRBV19
j_call: TRBJ1-2
clone_size: .
d_call: .
cdr3_length: 17
cdr3_aa: CASSIGAQGRGRYGYTF
cdr3_nt: TGTGCCAGTAGTATTGGGGCACAGGGAAGAGGACGCTATGGCTACACCTTC

v_call: TRBV6-2/TRBV6-3
j_call: TRBJ1-4
clone_size: few
d_call: .
cdr3_length: 16
cdr3_aa: CASSYVRQASDEKLFF
cdr3_nt: TGTGCCAGCAGTTACGTCCGACAGGCCTCGGATGAAAAACTGTTTTTT

v_call: TRBV6-6
j_call: TRBJ2-1
clone_size: .
d_call: TRBD1
cdr3_length: 13
cdr3_aa: CASSQQGSNEQFF
cdr3_nt: TGTGCCAGCAGCCAACAGGGGAGCAATGAGCAGTTCTTC

v_call: TRBV10-1
j_call: TRBJ2-7
clone_size: .
d_call: .
cdr3_length: 14
cdr3_aa: CASKRLGDRYEQYF
cdr3_nt: TGCGCCAGCAAGCGTTTGGGAGATCGCTACGAGCAGTACTTC

v_call: TRBV5-1
j_call: TRBJ2-1
clone_size: .
d_call: .
cdr3_length: 14
cdr3_aa: CASSSGRSRLEQFF
cdr3_nt: TGCGCCAGCAGCAGCGGACGTAGCCGCTTGGAGCAGTTCTTC

v_call: TRBV6-5
j_call: TRBJ1-4
clone_size: once
d_call: .
cdr3_length: 14
cdr3_aa: CASMNARGNEKLFF
cdr3_nt: TGTGCCAGCATGAACGCGAGAGGTAATGAAAAACTGTTTTTT

v_call: TRBV3-1/TRBV3-2
j_call: TRBJ1-2
clone_size: .
d_call: .
cdr3_length: 15
cdr3_aa: CASSQAPQGYYGYTF
cdr3_nt: TGTGCCAGCAGCCAAGCTCCACAGGGTTACTATGGCTACACCTTC

v_call: TRBV7-9
j_call: TRBJ2-5
clone_size: .
d_call: .
cdr3_length: 14
cdr3_aa: CASSLAGAQETQYF
cdr3_nt: TGTGCCAGCAGCTTGGCAGGGGCCCAAGAGACCCAGTACTTC

v_call: TRBV19
j_call: TRBJ2-5
clone_size: once
d_call: .
cdr3_length: 13
cdr3_aa: CASSLHREETQYF
cdr3_nt: TGTGCCAGTAGCTTGCACAGGGAAGAGACCCAGTACTTC

v_call: TRBV3-1/TRBV3-2
j_call: TRBJ2-7
clone_size: .
d_call: TRBD2
cdr3_length: 16
cdr3_aa: CASSPWTSGNTYEQYF
cdr3_nt: TGTGCCAGCAGCCCCTGGACTAGCGGGAACACCTACGAGCAGTACTTC

v_call: TRBV11-2
j_call: TRBJ2-1
clone_size: .
d_call: TRBD2
cdr3_length: 16
cdr3_aa: CASSLLGPSGYNEQFF
cdr3_nt: TGTGCCAGCAGCTTATTGGGCCCTAGCGGATACAATGAGCAGTTCTTC

v_call: TRBV15
j_call: TRBJ2-7
clone_size: .
d_call: TRBD1
cdr3_length: 14
cdr3_aa: CATNQDRGNYEQYF
cdr3_nt: TGTGCCACCAACCAGGACAGGGGGAACTACGAGCAGTACTTC

v_call: TRBV12-3/TRBV12-4
j_call: TRBJ2-7
clone_size: .
d_call: TRBD2
cdr3_length: 13
cdr3_aa: CASSLRTSGGQYF
cdr3_nt: TGTGCCAGCAGTTTACGAACTAGCGGGGGGCAGTACTTC

v_call: TRBV19
j_call: TRBJ1-5
clone_size: .
d_call: .
cdr3_length: 13
cdr3_aa: CATGGGHGLTQHF
cdr3_nt: TGTGCCACGGGGGGAGGACACGGGTTAACCCAGCATTTT

v_call: TRBV10-3
j_call: TRBJ1-5
clone_size: .
d_call: .
cdr3_length: 14
cdr3_aa: CAISRGQSNQPQHF
cdr3_nt: TGTGCCATCAGCAGGGGTCAGAGCAATCAGCCCCAGCATTTT

v_call: TRBV7-9
j_call: TRBJ2-3
clone_size: .
d_call: .
cdr3_length: 15
cdr3_aa: CASSADGGWGDTQYF
cdr3_nt: TGTGCCAGCAGCGCCGACGGGGGATGGGGCGATACGCAGTATTTT

v_call: TRBV6-5
j_call: TRBJ1-1
clone_size: .
d_call: .
cdr3_length: 10
cdr3_aa: CATWRTEAFF
cdr3_nt: TGTGCTACCTGGAGGACTGAAGCTTTCTTT

v_call: TRBV4-2
j_call: TRBJ2-5
clone_size: .
d_call: TRBD2
cdr3_length: 17
cdr3_aa: CASSQVTSGSVRGTQYF
cdr3_nt: TGTGCCAGCAGCCAAGTGACTAGCGGGAGTGTCCGCGGGACCCAGTACTTC

v_call: TRBV7-9
j_call: TRBJ1-5
clone_size: .
d_call: .
cdr3_length: 14
cdr3_aa: CASSSTRSNQPQHF
cdr3_nt: TGTGCCAGCAGCTCGACAAGAAGCAATCAGCCCCAGCATTTT

v_call: TRBV27
j_call: TRBJ1-5
clone_size: .
d_call: .
cdr3_length: 15
cdr3_aa: CASSFGGQINQPQHF
cdr3_nt: TGTGCCAGCAGTTTTGGAGGACAGATCAATCAGCCCCAGCATTTT

v_call: TRBV2
j_call: TRBJ1-6
clone_size: few
d_call: .
cdr3_length: 14
cdr3_aa: CASSRQTYNSPLHF
cdr3_nt: TGTGCCAGCAGCCGACAGACCTATAATTCACCCCTCCACTTT

v_call: TRBV20-1
j_call: TRBJ2-2
clone_size: .
d_call: .
cdr3_length: 12
cdr3_aa: CSASSGTGELFF
cdr3_nt: TGCAGTGCTAGTTCGGGGACCGGGGAGCTGTTTTTT

v_call: TRBV29-1
j_call: TRBJ1-1
clone_size: .
d_call: .
cdr3_length: 13
cdr3_aa: CSVADRLNTEAFF
cdr3_nt: TGCAGCGTTGCCGACAGGTTGAACACTGAAGCTTTCTTT

v_call: TRBV12-3/TRBV12-4
j_call: TRBJ2-2
clone_size: few
d_call: .
cdr3_length: 12
cdr3_aa: CASRGGTGELFF
cdr3_nt: TGTGCCAGTAGAGGGGGCACCGGGGAGCTGTTTTTT

v_call: TRBV3-1/TRBV3-2
j_call: TRBJ2-1
clone_size: .
d_call: .
cdr3_length: 16
cdr3_aa: CASSQDSRGAWVEQFF
cdr3_nt: TGTGCCAGCAGCCAAGATAGCCGGGGGGCCTGGGTTGAGCAGTTCTTC

v_call: TRBV6-4
j_call: TRBJ1-6
clone_size: few
d_call: .
cdr3_length: 17
cdr3_aa: CASSDGGLLSYNSPLHF
cdr3_nt: TGTGCCAGCAGTGATGGCGGCCTTCTCTCCTATAATTCACCCCTCCACTTT

v_call: TRBV9
j_call: TRBJ2-7
clone_size: .
d_call: .
cdr3_length: 15
cdr3_aa: CASSPIGVQSYEQYF
cdr3_nt: TGTGCCAGCAGCCCGATCGGGGTACAGTCCTACGAGCAGTACTTC